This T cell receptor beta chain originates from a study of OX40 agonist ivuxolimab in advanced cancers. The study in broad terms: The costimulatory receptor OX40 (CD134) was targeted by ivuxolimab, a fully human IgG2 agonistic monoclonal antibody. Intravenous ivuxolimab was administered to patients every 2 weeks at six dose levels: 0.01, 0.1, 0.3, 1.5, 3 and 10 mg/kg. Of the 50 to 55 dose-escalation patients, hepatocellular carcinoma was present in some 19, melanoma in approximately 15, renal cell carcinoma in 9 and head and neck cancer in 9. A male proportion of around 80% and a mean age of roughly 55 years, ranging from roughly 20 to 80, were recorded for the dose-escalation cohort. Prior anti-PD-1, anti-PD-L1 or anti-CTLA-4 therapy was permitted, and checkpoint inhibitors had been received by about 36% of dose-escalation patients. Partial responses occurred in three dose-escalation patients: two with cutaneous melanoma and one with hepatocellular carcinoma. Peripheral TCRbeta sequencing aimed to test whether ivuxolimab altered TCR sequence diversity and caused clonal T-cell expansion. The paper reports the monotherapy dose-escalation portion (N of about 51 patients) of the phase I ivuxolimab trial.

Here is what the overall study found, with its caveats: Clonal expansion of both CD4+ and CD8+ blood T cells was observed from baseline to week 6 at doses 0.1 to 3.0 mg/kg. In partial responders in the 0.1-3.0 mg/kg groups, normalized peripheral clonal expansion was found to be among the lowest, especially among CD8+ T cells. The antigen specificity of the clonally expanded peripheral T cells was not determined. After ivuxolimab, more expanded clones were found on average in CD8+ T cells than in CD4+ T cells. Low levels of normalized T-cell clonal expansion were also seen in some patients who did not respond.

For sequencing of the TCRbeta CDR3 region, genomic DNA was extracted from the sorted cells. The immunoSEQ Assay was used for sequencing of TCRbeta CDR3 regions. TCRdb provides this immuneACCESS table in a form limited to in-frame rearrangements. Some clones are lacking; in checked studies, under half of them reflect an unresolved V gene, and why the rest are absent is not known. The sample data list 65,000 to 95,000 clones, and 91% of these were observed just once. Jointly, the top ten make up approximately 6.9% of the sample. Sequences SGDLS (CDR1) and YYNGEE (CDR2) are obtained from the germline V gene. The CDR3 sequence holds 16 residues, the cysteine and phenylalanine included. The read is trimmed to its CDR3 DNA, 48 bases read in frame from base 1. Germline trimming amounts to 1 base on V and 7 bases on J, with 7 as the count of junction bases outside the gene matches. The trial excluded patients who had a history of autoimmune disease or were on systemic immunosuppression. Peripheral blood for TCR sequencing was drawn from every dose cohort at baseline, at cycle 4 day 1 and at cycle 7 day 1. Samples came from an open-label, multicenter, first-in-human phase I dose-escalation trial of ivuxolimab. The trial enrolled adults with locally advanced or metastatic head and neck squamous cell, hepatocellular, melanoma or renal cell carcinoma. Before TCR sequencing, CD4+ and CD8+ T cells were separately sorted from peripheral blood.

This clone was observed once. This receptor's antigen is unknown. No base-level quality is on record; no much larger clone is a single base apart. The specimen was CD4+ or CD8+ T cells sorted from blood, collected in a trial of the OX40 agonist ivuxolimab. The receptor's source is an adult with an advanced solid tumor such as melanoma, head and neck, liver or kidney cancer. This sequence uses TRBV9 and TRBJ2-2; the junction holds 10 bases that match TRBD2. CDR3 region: CASSVSLAGVIGELFF. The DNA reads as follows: TGTGCCAGCAGCGTAAGCCTAGCGGGAGTTATCGGGGAGCTGTTTTTT.